This T cell receptor (beta chain) is drawn from a study of T cell responses to AZD1222 COVID-19 vaccine. Study observations and caveats: It was only after the peak T cell response that any repertoires were sampled. Spike-specific TCRs gained breadth and depth after people received two AZD1222 doses. Baseline serology detected seropositivity in only 6 or 7 AZD1222 recipients. Regions left unmutated in variants are reportedly the target of nearly half of spike-specific TCRs.

The CDR3 is made up of 11 amino acids. The V end was cut by 5 bases, the J end by 8 bases, with 9 bases between. Germline V gene lookup returns CDR1 MNHEY and CDR2 SVGEGT. A note on this clone: Its antigen is still unknown.

Only in-frame clones appear in the TCRdb table, and some are missing; sequencing was by immunoSEQ multiplex PCR. The sample includes about 150,000 clones, approximately 86% of them seen just once. The receptor's source is an adult who had recovered from COVID-19. The specimen comprised peripheral blood, sampled after recovery from COVID-19. V usage is TRBV6-2 or TRBV6-3 and J usage is TRBJ1-1; a weak D match, TRBD1 (6 bases). DNA of the CDR3: TGTGCCAGCAGTCAAACAGGGGAAGCTTTCTTT. It codes for CASSQTGEAFF.